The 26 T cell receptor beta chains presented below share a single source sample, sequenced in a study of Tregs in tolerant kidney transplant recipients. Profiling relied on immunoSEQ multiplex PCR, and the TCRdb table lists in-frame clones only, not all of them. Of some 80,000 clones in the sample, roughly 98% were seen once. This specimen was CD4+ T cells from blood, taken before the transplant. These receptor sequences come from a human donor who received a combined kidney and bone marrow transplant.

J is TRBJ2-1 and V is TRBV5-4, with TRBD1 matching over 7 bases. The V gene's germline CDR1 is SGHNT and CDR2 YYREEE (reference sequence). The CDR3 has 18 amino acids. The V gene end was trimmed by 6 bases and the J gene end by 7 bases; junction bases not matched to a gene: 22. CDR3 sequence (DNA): TGTGCCAGCATCGACGGGACAGTCCCCCGGACAGAGGGGAATGAGCAGTTCTTC. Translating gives CASIDGTVPRTEGNEQFF.

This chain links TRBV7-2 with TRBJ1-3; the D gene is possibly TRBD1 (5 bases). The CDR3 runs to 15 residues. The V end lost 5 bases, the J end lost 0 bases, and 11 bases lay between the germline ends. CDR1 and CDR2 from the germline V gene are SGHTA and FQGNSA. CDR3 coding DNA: TGTGCCAGCAGCCGCGCGGGGACCTCTGGAAACACCATATATTTT. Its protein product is CASSRAGTSGNTIYF.

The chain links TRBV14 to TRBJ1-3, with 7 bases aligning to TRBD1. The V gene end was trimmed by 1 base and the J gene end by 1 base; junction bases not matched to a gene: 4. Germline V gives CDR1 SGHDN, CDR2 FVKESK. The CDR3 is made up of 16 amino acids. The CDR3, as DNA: TGTGCCAGCAGCCAAGTCACAGGGGCATCTGGAAACACCATATATTTT. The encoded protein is CASSQVTGASGNTIYF.

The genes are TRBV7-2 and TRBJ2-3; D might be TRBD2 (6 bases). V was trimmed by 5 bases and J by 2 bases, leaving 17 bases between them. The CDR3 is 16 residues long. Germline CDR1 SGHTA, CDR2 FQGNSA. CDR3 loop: CASSRGLPGNTDTQYF. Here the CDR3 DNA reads TGTGCCAGCAGCCGGGGACTCCCGGGGAACACAGATACGCAGTATTTT.

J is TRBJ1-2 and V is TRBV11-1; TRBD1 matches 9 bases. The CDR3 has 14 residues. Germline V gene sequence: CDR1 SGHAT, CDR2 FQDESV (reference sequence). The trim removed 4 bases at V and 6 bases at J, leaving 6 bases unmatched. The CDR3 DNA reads TGTGCCAGCAGCTCGACCGGGACAGGGAATGGCTACACCTTC. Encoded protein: CASSSTGTGNGYTF.

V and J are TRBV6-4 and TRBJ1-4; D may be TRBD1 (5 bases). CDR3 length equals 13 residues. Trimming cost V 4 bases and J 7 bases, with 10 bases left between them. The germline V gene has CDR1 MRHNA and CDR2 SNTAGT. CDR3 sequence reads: CASSASGGEKLFF. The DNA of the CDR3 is TGTGCCAGCAGTGCAAGCGGGGGTGAAAAACTGTTTTTT.

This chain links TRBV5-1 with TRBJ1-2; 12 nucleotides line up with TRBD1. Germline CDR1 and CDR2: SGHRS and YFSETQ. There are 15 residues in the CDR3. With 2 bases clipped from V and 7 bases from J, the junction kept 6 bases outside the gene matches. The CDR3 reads CASSFRDRGLSGYTF. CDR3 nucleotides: TGCGCCAGCAGCTTCCGGGACAGGGGGCTCAGTGGCTACACCTTC.

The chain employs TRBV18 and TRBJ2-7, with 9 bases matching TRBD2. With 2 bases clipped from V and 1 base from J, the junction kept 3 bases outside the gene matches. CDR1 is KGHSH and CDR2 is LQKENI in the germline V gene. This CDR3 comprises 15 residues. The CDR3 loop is CASSPGGRESYEQYF. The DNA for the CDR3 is TGTGCCAGCTCACCAGGCGGGAGGGAGTCCTACGAGCAGTACTTC.

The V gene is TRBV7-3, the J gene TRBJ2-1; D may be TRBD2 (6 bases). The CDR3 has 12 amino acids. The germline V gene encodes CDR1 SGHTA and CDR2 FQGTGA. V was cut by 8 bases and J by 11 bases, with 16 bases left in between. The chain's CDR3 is CASAGGTPKQFF. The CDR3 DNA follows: TGTGCCAGCGCTGGGGGGACTCCGAAGCAGTTCTTC.

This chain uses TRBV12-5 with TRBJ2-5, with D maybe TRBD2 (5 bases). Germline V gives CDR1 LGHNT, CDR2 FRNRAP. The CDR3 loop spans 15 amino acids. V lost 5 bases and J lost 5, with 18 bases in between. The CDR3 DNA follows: TGTGCTAGTGGTGTCGGAGCTGCTGGAGGCGAGACCCAGTACTTC. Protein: CASGVGAAGGETQYF.

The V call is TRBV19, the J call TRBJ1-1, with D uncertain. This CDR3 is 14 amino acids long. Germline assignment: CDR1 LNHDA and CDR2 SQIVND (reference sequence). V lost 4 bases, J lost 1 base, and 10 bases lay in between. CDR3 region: CASSKARKNTEAFF. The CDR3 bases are TGTGCCAGTAGTAAGGCGAGGAAGAACACTGAAGCTTTCTTT.

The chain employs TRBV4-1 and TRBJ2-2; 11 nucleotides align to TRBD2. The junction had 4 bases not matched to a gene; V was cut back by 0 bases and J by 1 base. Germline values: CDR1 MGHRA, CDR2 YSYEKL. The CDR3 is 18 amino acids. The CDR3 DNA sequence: TGCGCCAGCAGCCAAGATCTTACTAGCGGGGGGAACACCGGGGAGCTGTTTTTT. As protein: CASSQDLTSGGNTGELFF.

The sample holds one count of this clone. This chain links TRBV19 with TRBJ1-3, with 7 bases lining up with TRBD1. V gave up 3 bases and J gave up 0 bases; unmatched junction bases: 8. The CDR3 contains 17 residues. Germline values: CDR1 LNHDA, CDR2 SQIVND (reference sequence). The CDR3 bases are TGTGCCAGTAGTATTGAAGTTCGGACAGGCTCTGGAAACACCATATATTTT. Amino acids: CASSIEVRTGSGNTIYF.

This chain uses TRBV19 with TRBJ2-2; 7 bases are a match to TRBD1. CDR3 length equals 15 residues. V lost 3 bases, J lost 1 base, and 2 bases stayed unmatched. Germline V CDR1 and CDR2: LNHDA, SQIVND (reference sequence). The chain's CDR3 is CASSIRQGNTGELFF. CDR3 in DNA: TGTGCCAGTAGTATCAGACAGGGGAACACCGGGGAGCTGTTTTTT.

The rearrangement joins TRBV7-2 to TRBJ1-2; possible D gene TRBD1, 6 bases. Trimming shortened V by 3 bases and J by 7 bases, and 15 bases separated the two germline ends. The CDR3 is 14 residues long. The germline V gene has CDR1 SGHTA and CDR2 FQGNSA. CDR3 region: CASSFPDRPRGYTF. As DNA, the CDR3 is TGTGCCAGCAGCTTCCCAGACAGGCCTCGTGGCTACACCTTC.

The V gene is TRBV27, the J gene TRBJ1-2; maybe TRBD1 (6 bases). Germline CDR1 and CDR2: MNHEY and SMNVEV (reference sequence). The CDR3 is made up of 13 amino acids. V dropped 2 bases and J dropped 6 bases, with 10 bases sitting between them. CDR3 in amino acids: CASSLAGGHGYTF. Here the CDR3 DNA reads TGTGCCAGCAGTTTAGCGGGGGGCCATGGCTACACCTTC.

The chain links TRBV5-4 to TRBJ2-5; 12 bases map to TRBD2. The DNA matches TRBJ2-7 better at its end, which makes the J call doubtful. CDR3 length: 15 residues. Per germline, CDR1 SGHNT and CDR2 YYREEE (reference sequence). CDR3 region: CASSTGLAGLYEQYF. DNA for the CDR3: TGTGCCAGCAGCACCGGACTAGCGGGGCTCTACGAGCAGTACTTC.

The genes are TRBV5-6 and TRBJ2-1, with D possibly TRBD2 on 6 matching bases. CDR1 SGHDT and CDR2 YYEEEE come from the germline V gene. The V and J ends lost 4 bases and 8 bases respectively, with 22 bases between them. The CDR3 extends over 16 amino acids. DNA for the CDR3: TGTGCCAGCAGCCGTTTTATTGGAGGGCCCTCCGATGAGCAGTTCTTC. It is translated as CASSRFIGGPSDEQFF.

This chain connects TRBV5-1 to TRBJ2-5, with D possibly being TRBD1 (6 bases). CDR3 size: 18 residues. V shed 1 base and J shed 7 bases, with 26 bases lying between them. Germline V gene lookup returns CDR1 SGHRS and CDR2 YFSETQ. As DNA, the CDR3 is TGCGCCAGCAGCTTGCAAGTCACCCGCAAGGACAGACGGGGGACCCAGTACTTC. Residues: CASSLQVTRKDRRGTQYF.

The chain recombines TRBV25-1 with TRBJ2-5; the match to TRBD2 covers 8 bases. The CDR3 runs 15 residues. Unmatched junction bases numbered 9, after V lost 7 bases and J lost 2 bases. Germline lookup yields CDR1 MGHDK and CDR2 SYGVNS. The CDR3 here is CASNRGAGGQETQYF. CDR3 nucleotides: TGTGCCAGCAACCGGGGGGCGGGGGGTCAAGAGACCCAGTACTTC.

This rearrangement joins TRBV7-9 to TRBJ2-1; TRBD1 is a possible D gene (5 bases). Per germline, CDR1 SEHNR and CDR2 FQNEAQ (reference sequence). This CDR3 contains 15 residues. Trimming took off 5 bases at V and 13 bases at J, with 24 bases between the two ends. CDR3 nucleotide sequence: TGTGCCAGCAGCCGCCGGGCCCCAGGGTTGGCGAGTCAGTTCTTC. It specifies CASSRRAPGLASQFF.

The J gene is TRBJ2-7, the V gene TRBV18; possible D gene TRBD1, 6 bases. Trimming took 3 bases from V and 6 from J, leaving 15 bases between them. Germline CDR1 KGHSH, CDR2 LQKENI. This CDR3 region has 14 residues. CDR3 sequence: CASSPTTRGSEQYF. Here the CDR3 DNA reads TGTGCCAGCTCACCTACTACCAGGGGTAGCGAGCAGTACTTC.

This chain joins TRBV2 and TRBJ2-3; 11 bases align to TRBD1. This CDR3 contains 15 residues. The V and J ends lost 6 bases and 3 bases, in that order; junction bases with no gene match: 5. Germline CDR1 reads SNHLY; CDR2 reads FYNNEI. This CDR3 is CASRRDRGGTDTQYF. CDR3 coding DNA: TGTGCCAGCAGAAGGGACAGGGGGGGGACAGATACGCAGTATTTT.

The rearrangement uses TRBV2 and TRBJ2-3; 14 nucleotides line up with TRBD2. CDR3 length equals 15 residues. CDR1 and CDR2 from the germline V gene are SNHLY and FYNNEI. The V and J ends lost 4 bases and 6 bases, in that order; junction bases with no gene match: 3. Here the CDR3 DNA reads TGTGCCAGCAGTGGACTAGCGGGAGGGCTGGATACGCAGTATTTT. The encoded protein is CASSGLAGGLDTQYF.

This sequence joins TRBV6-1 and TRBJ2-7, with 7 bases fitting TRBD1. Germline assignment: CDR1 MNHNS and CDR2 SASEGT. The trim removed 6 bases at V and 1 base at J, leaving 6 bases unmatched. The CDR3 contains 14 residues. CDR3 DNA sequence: TGTGCCAGCAGGAAACAGGGGTCTTCCTACGAGCAGTACTTC. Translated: CASRKQGSSYEQYF.

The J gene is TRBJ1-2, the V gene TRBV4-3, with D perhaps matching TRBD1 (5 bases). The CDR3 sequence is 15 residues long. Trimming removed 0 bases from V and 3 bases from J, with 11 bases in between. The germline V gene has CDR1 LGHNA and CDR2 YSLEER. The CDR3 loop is CASSQEHRSYYGYTF. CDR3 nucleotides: TGCGCCAGCAGCCAAGAACACAGGAGCTACTATGGCTACACCTTC.